These 5 T cell receptor beta chains share one sample of origin, sequenced in a study of blood T cell repertoires in COVID-19. Assay used: immunoSEQ multiplex PCR; TCRdb lists only in-frame clones, some missing. The sample lists about 59,000 clones; roughly 85% were seen once. Sequenced input: peripheral blood. Receptors were obtained from a human donor in a cohort sampled during active COVID-19.

The genes are TRBV28 and TRBJ1-6; D is undetermined. Germline values: CDR1 MDHEN, CDR2 SYDVKM. This CDR3 has 16 amino acids. Trimming removed 6 bases from V and 4 bases from J, with 16 bases in between. CDR3 nucleotide sequence: TGTGCCAGCAGGCCCACTCCCACAGAGTATAATTCACCCCTCCACTTT. Encoded protein: CASRPTPTEYNSPLHF. The variable domain in full, with the rest retrieved from reference TRBV28 and TRBJ1-6, is DVKVTQSSRYLVKRTGEKVFLECVQDMDHENMFWYRQDPGLGLRLIYFSYDVKMKEKGDIPEGYSVSREKKERFSLILESASTNQTSMYLCASRPTPTEYNSPLHFGNGTRLTVT.

The chain employs TRBV4-3 and TRBJ1-6; the D is unclear. The CDR3 extends over 14 amino acids. The germline V gene has CDR1 LGHNA and CDR2 YSLEER. Trimming cost V 2 bases and J 4 bases, with 6 bases left between them. For the CDR3, the DNA is TGCGCCAGCAGCCAACTCGAGTATAATTCACCCCTCCACTTT. Translating gives CASSQLEYNSPLHF.

This chain links TRBV6-5 with TRBJ1-2, with D perhaps matching TRBD1 (6 bases). V was cut by 6 bases and J by 2 bases, with 10 bases left in between. The V gene's germline CDR1 is MNHEY and CDR2 SVGAGI. This CDR3 spans 13 amino acids. CDR3 sequence: CASSRTGNYGYTF. CDR3 in DNA: TGTGCCAGCAGCCGCACAGGGAACTATGGCTACACCTTC.

The chain employs TRBV13 and TRBJ1-2; D possibly corresponds to TRBD1 (5 bases). CDR1 PRHDT and CDR2 FYEKMQ come from the germline V gene (reference sequence). Trimming cost V 0 bases and J 5 bases, with 16 bases left between them. There are 16 residues in the CDR3. The CDR3 loop is CASSLGLLGTGYGYTF. The CDR3 coding sequence is TGTGCCAGCAGCTTAGGCCTCCTCGGGACTGGTTATGGCTACACCTTC.

The genes are TRBV11-2 and TRBJ2-7, with a possible D match to TRBD2 (6 bases). Between the trimmed V and J ends, which lost 5 bases and 4 bases, there was a span of 12 bases. Germline loops: CDR1 SGHAT, CDR2 FQNNGV. The CDR3 consists of 13 residues. The CDR3 loop is CASSPGGSYEQYF. CDR3 coding DNA: TGTGCCAGCAGCCCTGGGGGGAGTTACGAGCAGTACTTC.